This T cell receptor (beta chain) emerged from a study of CD8+CD57+ T cells in acquired aplastic anemia. The CDR3 contains 12 residues. The V segment lost 5 bases and the J segment 0 bases; nucleotides outside the gene matches: 1. Germline V lookup: CDR1 SQVTM, CDR2 ANQGSEA. Genomic DNA, the template, was used for profiling of the TCR beta VDJ and CDR3. TCRdb reprocessed the reads via MiXCR and lists one record per CDR3 protein. The sample holds 200,000 to 250,000 distinct CDR3 sequences, roughly 57% seen once. The chain links TRBV29-1 to TRBJ2-7; TRBD2 matches at 7 bases. The receptor was isolated from a human donor in good health. The source material was sorted CD4+, CD8+, or CD8+CD57+ T cells (not recorded which) from PBMCs. CDR3 sequence reads: CSVRGVSYEQYF. In DNA, the CDR3 is TGCAGCGTTCGGGGGGTCTCCTACGAGCAGTACTTC.